The entry below describes one TCR beta chain. Sequenced by immunoSEQ multiplex PCR; TCRdb stores in-frame clones only, minus some. Among 450,000 or so clones listed, around 90% were seen once. Trimming at V came to 5 bases and at J to 3 bases, leaving 13 bases not matched to a gene. The CDR3 has 17 amino acids. The V gene's germline CDR1 is SGHTA and CDR2 FQGNSA. This entry is derived from a study of blood T cell repertoires in COVID-19. The gene calls are TRBV7-2 and TRBJ2-7, with 10 bases identical to TRBD2. This TCR was recovered from a man aged 18 to 30 with COVID-19, enrolled during active disease. The source material was peripheral blood. The CDR3 DNA reads as TGTGCCAGCAGCGCTGGGGCCGGGACTAGCGAGTTCTACGAGCAGTACTTC. This encodes CASSAGAGTSEFYEQYF.